This T cell receptor beta chain was found in a study of T cell repertoires in cytomegalovirus infection. Study findings and constraints: HLA-C-restricted CMV clonotypes gave the most frequent clonotype in two of eight donors.

One entry per CDR3 protein results from TCRdb running MiXCR on the reads. Among about 920,000 distinct CDR3 sequences listed, under 40% were seen once. This clonotype was seen a handful of times. Its antigen is unidentified. This sample comprised cultured CD8+ T cells from PBMCs, obtained from culture after CMV antigen stimulation. This TCR came from a human donor in good health (CMV status not recorded). Some clones in this sample may be carry-over from other donors' samples.

CDR3 DNA sequence: TGCAGTGCTAGATCACGGACGGAGAACACTGAAGCTTTCTTT. This sequence encodes CSARSRTENTEAFF. V and J are TRBV20-1 and TRBJ1-1; no firm D call. Trimming took 2 bases from V and 1 from J, leaving 11 bases between them. This CDR3 spans 14 amino acids. Germline V lookup: CDR1 DFQATT, CDR2 SNEGSKA (reference sequence).